The 31 T cell receptor beta chains presented below share a single source sample, sequenced in a study of blood T cell repertoires in COVID-19. This table comes from immunoSEQ multiplex PCR, and its TCRdb copy is limited to in-frame clones, with some not included. The sample contains a few hundred thousand clones, 85% to 90% of which appear only once. The specimen sequenced was peripheral blood. The source is a woman under 40 with COVID-19, enrolled during active disease.

The gene calls are TRBV5-6 and TRBJ2-3; 10 bases map to TRBD2. The V gene end was trimmed by 3 bases and the J gene end by 6 bases; junction bases not matched to a gene: 7. The CDR3 spans 15 residues. Germline values: CDR1 SGHDT, CDR2 YYEEEE. The CDR3 DNA reads TGTGCCAGCAGCTGGGGGCTAGCGGGAGCGGATACGCAGTATTTT. Translating gives CASSWGLAGADTQYF. The whole variable domain, filled in from reference TRBV5-6 and TRBJ2-3, reads DAGVTQSPTHLIKTRGQQVTLRCSPKSGHDTVSWYQQALGQGPQFIFQYYEEEERQRGNFPDRFSGHQFPNYSSELNVNALLLGDSALYLCASSWGLAGADTQYFGPGTRLTVL.

V and J are TRBV5-1 and TRBJ2-7; tentative D call: TRBD2 (6 bases). The CDR3 has 15 residues. V dropped 2 bases and J dropped 5 bases, with 17 bases sitting between them. Germline V gene sequence: CDR1 SGHRS, CDR2 YFSETQ. The CDR3 DNA sequence: TGCGCCAGCAGCTTAACCGGGGGTTCATCCCACGAGCAGTACTTC. Translating it yields CASSLTGGSSHEQYF.

The chain is built from TRBV4-1 and TRBJ2-3; 13 nucleotides agree with TRBD2. From germline, CDR1 is MGHRA and CDR2 YSYEKL. V gave up 1 base and J gave up 0 bases; unmatched junction bases: 13. The CDR3 runs to 21 residues. The CDR3 sequence: CASSQVLRLAGGTSSTDTQYF. The CDR3 region has the DNA TGCGCCAGCAGCCAAGTCCTCCGACTAGCGGGAGGAACCTCTAGCACAGATACGCAGTATTTT.

This chain uses TRBV29-1 with TRBJ2-7; TRBD2 agrees at 8 bases. The CDR3 is 12 amino acids. The trim removed 5 bases at V and 6 bases at J, leaving 6 bases unmatched. Germline V gene sequence: CDR1 SQVTM, CDR2 ANQGSEA. The DNA for the CDR3 is TGCAGCGTTAGCGGGACTAGGGCCGAGCAGTACTTC. Its protein product is CSVSGTRAEQYF.

In the case of this clone: One end of the junction does not line up with germline, which may come from a read error. CDR3: CASNERGHGYTF. Written as DNA, the CDR3 is TGTGCCAGCAATGAAAGGGGCCATGGCTACACCTTC. This chain connects TRBV6-1 to TRBJ1-2, with D perhaps TRBD1 (5 bases). Germline V gives CDR1 MNHNS, CDR2 SASEGT. The CDR3 runs 12 residues.

The V and J genes are TRBV4-1 and TRBJ2-7; 8 nucleotides agree with TRBD2. V shed 2 bases, J shed 3 bases, and the junction held 6 bases outside the gene matches. The CDR3 loop spans 15 amino acids. CDR1 and CDR2 from the germline V gene are MGHRA and YSYEKL. The chain's CDR3 is CASSQPGLGVYEQYF. CDR3 sequence (DNA): TGCGCCAGCAGCCAACCGGGACTAGGAGTCTACGAGCAGTACTTC.

This chain uses TRBV2 with TRBJ1-5; perhaps TRBD1 as D (5 bases). V lost 2 bases, J lost 1 base, and 12 bases lay in between. Germline CDR1 is SNHLY and CDR2 is FYNNEI. The CDR3 covers 16 residues. For the CDR3, the DNA is TGTGCCAGCAGTGAAAGGGGCGCGGAGAGCAATCAGCCCCAGCATTTT. Its protein is CASSERGAESNQPQHF.

This clone was seen a single time. The chain links TRBV2 to TRBJ1-5; D is unclear. In germline, CDR1 is SNHLY, CDR2 FYNNEI. Trimming removed 0 bases at V and 10 bases at J, with 13 bases between. This CDR3 is 14 amino acids long. The CDR3 loop is CASSEARGFGPQHF. The CDR3 nucleotides read TGTGCCAGCAGTGAAGCGCGCGGGTTTGGCCCCCAGCATTTT.

The CDR3 coding sequence is TGTGCCTGGAGTCCCCGGTGGTACTACGAGCAGTACTTC. Amino acid sequence: CAWSPRWYYEQYF. J is TRBJ2-7 and V is TRBV30; D ambiguous. V dropped 2 bases and J dropped 3 bases, with 11 bases sitting between them. The V gene's germline CDR1 is GTSNPN and CDR2 SVGIG (reference sequence). CDR3 size: 13 residues.

The V call is TRBV7-9, the J call TRBJ2-7, with 12 bases identical to TRBD2. The CDR3 is made up of 15 amino acids. V trimming: 5 bases; J trimming: 2 bases; junction bases outside the gene matches: 4. CDR1 is SEHNR, CDR2 FQNEAQ, per germline (reference sequence). CDR3 in DNA: TGTGCCAGCAGCCCGACTAGCGGGAGAACCTACGAGCAGTACTTC. Protein sequence: CASSPTSGRTYEQYF.

The chain combines TRBV6-1 with TRBJ2-2, with 9 bases fitting TRBD1. Germline V CDR1 and CDR2: MNHNS, SASEGT. With V trimmed by 1 base and J by 4 bases, 1 base remained unmatched. This CDR3 contains 15 residues. The CDR3 is CASSEGQGGTGELFF. CDR3 in DNA: TGTGCCAGCAGTGAAGGACAGGGGGGCACCGGGGAGCTGTTTTTT.

The count of this clone is one. This chain links TRBV5-1 with TRBJ2-5; D perhaps matches TRBD2 (5 bases). The CDR3 is 13 residues long. V was clipped by 4 bases and J by 4 bases, with 11 bases between them. Germline V gene data show CDR1 as SGHRS and CDR2 as YFSETQ. CDR3 amino acids: CASSPGGGETQYF. CDR3 coding DNA: TGCGCCAGCAGCCCGGGCGGAGGAGAGACCCAGTACTTC. The variable domain in full, with the rest retrieved from reference TRBV5-1 and TRBJ2-5, is KAGVTQTPRYLIKTRGQQVTLSCSPISGHRSVSWYQQTPGQGLQFLFEYFSETQRNKGNFPGRFSGRQFSNSRSEMNVSTLELGDSALYLCASSPGGGETQYFGPGTRLLVL.

The V call is TRBV6-5, the J call TRBJ2-7; 7 nucleotides match TRBD2. CDR1 and CDR2 (germline): MNHEY, SVGAGI. CDR3 size: 14 residues. V lost 7 bases, J lost 2 bases, and 8 bases stayed unmatched. The CDR3 here is CASIPGGGAYEQYF. The CDR3, as DNA: TGTGCCAGCATCCCTGGGGGGGGAGCCTACGAGCAGTACTTC.

This chain uses TRBV5-1 with TRBJ2-1, with D possibly being TRBD2 (6 bases). The germline CDR1 and CDR2 sequences are SGHRS and YFSETQ. The germline V and J ends were trimmed by 0 bases and 7 bases, with 8 bases remaining between them. This CDR3 contains 13 residues. The CDR3 DNA follows: TGCGCCAGCAGCTTGGAGACTAGGAATGAGCAGTTCTTC. It translates to CASSLETRNEQFF.

V usage is TRBV5-1 and J usage is TRBJ2-3; D is perhaps TRBD1 (5 bases). CDR3 size: 15 residues. Germline V gene lookup returns CDR1 SGHRS and CDR2 YFSETQ. Trimming pared 1 base from V and 5 bases from J, leaving 14 bases between. Here the CDR3 reads CASSLWGSGIDTQYF. In DNA form, the CDR3 reads TGCGCCAGCAGCTTGTGGGGATCAGGGATAGATACGCAGTATTTT. Filled out from reference TRBV5-1 and TRBJ2-3, the complete variable domain reads KAGVTQTPRYLIKTRGQQVTLSCSPISGHRSVSWYQQTPGQGLQFLFEYFSETQRNKGNFPGRFSGRQFSNSRSEMNVSTLELGDSALYLCASSLWGSGIDTQYFGPGTRLTVL.

V is TRBV19 and J is TRBJ1-3, with 7 bases matching TRBD1. The CDR3 consists of 12 residues. CDR1 and CDR2 from the germline V gene are LNHDA and SQIVND (reference sequence). Trimming removed 10 bases from V and 7 bases from J; junction bases left unmatched: 7. The CDR3 nucleotides are TGTGCCACCACGGGACAGTTTAACACCATATATTTT. Translated: CATTGQFNTIYF.

The rearrangement joins TRBV6-2 or TRBV6-3 to TRBJ2-7; D is unresolved. The CDR3 runs to 12 residues. Germline CDR1 and CDR2: MNHEY and SVGEGT. The V end was cut by 6 bases, the J end by 0 bases, with 6 bases between. This CDR3 is CASSLLSYEQYF. CDR3 sequence (DNA): TGTGCCAGCAGCCTCCTCTCCTACGAGCAGTACTTC.

The rearrangement joins TRBV2 to TRBJ2-1, with a weak D call TRBD2 (6 bases). The germline V and J ends were trimmed by 2 bases and 9 bases, with 11 bases remaining between them. There are 13 residues in the CDR3. Looked up from germline, CDR1 is SNHLY and CDR2 is FYNNEI. The CDR3 nucleotides are TGTGCCAGCAGTGAACTAGTGGGGGGTGAGCAGTTCTTC. Translating it yields CASSELVGGEQFF. Based on the CDR3 plus reference TRBV2 and TRBJ2-1, the full variable domain is EPEVTQTPSHQVTQMGQEVILRCVPISNHLYFYWYRQILGQKVEFLVSFYNNEISEKSEIFDDQFSVERPDGSNFTLKIRSTKLEDSAMYFCASSELVGGEQFFGPGTRLTVL.

The DNA of the CDR3 is TGTGCCAGCAGTCGGGACAGGGTAACCTACGAGCAGTACTTC. Translating gives CASSRDRVTYEQYF. This chain uses TRBV6-5 with TRBJ2-7, with 9 bases matching TRBD1. The germline V gene encodes CDR1 MNHEY and CDR2 SVGAGI. V lost 5 bases to trimming and J lost 2 bases; unmatched junction nucleotides: 4. This CDR3 comprises 14 residues.

The chain carries TRBV6-6 and TRBJ2-1, with TRBD2 matching 8 bases. The CDR3 sequence is 13 residues long. Germline V gene sequence: CDR1 MNHNY, CDR2 SVGAGI (reference sequence). J gave up 10 bases and V 10 bases, and 12 bases lay outside the gene matches. DNA for the CDR3: TGTGCCACGCATCCATCGAGCGGGAGAGAGCAGTTCTTC. The encoded protein is CATHPSSGREQFF.

The chain recombines TRBV12-3 or TRBV12-4 with TRBJ1-5; no definite D call. The CDR3 spans 12 residues. V lost 3 bases to trimming and J lost 6 bases, with 6 bases between them. In DNA, the CDR3 is TGTGCCAGCAGTTTGGGCATTCAGCCCCAGCATTTT. It specifies CASSLGIQPQHF.

The rearrangement uses TRBV7-8 and TRBJ2-2, with 11 nucleotides matching TRBD2. The CDR3 is 16 residues long. Trimming cost V 3 bases and J 5 bases; bases outside gene matches: 5. From germline, CDR1 is SGHVS and CDR2 FQNEAQ. The CDR3 here is CASSLNLAGGTGELFF. CDR3 nucleotide sequence: TGTGCCAGCAGCTTGAACCTAGCGGGAGGTACCGGGGAGCTGTTTTTT. The full variable domain, its missing parts supplied by reference TRBV7-8 and TRBJ2-2, is GAGVSQSPRYKVAKRGQDVALRCDPISGHVSLFWYQQALGQGPEFLTYFQNEAQLDKSGLPSDRFFAERPEGSVSTLKIQRTQQEDSAVYLCASSLNLAGGTGELFFGEGSRLTVL.

The chain links TRBV28 to TRBJ1-1, with 10 nucleotides matching TRBD1. CDR1 is MDHEN and CDR2 is SYDVKM in the germline V gene. V lost 8 bases, J lost 3 bases, and 3 bases stayed unmatched. The CDR3 sequence is 13 residues long. CDR3: CASLTGGYTEAFF. CDR3 coding DNA: TGTGCCAGCTTGACAGGGGGCTACACTGAAGCTTTCTTT.

The rearrangement joins TRBV28 to TRBJ2-1; 8 positions agree with TRBD1. The CDR3 consists of 16 residues. Germline V gives CDR1 MDHEN, CDR2 SYDVKM. With V trimmed by 1 base and J by 8 bases, 10 bases remained unmatched. Here the CDR3 reads CASSLLAGQGTDEQFF. In DNA, the CDR3 is TGTGCCAGCAGTTTATTAGCCGGACAGGGTACAGATGAGCAGTTCTTC.

This clone was picked up one time. The DNA of the CDR3 is TGTGCCAGCAGCGCGTTAGCGGGAGAGGGAAACAATGAGCAGTTCTTC. Amino acids: CASSALAGEGNNEQFF. This chain joins TRBV9 and TRBJ2-1; 9 positions agree with TRBD2. The V gene's germline CDR1 is SGDLS and CDR2 YYNGEE. V gave up 3 bases and J gave up 5 bases; unmatched junction bases: 9. This CDR3 spans 16 amino acids.

This clone was recorded at least ten times. This chain links TRBV4-1 with TRBJ1-2; the D gene is possibly TRBD1 (5 bases). V lost 0 bases to trimming and J lost 1 base, with 12 bases between them. CDR3 length: 16 amino acids. Germline assignment: CDR1 MGHRA and CDR2 YSYEKL. The CDR3 sequence: CASSQEGLGGNYGYTF. DNA for the CDR3: TGCGCCAGCAGCCAAGAAGGGTTGGGGGGTAACTATGGCTACACCTTC.

V gene TRBV2 combines with J gene TRBJ2-7; TRBD1 matches 7 bases. The CDR3 contains 17 residues. Germline trimming cut 6 bases from V and 0 bases from J; bases unmatched to any gene: 14. Germline V gene lookup returns CDR1 SNHLY and CDR2 FYNNEI. The DNA of the CDR3 is TGTGCCAGCAGCCATCTCGTGGTCGGGGACAGCTCCTACGAGCAGTACTTC. It is translated as CASSHLVVGDSSYEQYF.

CDR3 nucleotides: TGTGCCAGTAGTATATACGGGACAGCTAACAATGAGCAGTTCTTC. Protein sequence: CASSIYGTANNEQFF. The chain employs TRBV19 and TRBJ2-1; 7 nucleotides line up with TRBD1. V lost 2 bases to trimming and J lost 5 bases; unmatched junction nucleotides: 6. CDR1 and CDR2 (germline): LNHDA, SQIVND (reference sequence). This CDR3 spans 15 amino acids.

The chain employs TRBV3-1 (or the pseudogene TRBV3-2) and TRBJ2-5, with TRBD2 matching over 12 bases. From germline, CDR1 is LGHDT and CDR2 YNNKEL (reference sequence). This CDR3 has 16 amino acids. J gave up 4 bases and V 1 base, and 4 bases lay outside the gene matches. CDR3 residues: CASSQGQGLAGETQYF. As DNA, the CDR3 is TGTGCCAGCAGCCAAGGACAGGGACTAGCGGGAGAGACCCAGTACTTC.

The chain is built from TRBV19 and TRBJ1-5, with D tentatively TRBD1 (6 bases). Looked up from germline, CDR1 is LNHDA and CDR2 is SQIVND (reference sequence). This CDR3 comprises 15 residues. V lost 5 bases to trimming and J lost 3 bases, with 14 bases between them. The CDR3 DNA reads TGTGCCAGTAGTCCACCGGGACACATCAATCAGCCCCAGCATTTT. Amino acids: CASSPPGHINQPQHF.

The rearrangement links TRBV5-6 to TRBJ2-1; 13 bases match TRBD2. The V segment lost 6 bases and the J segment 4 bases; nucleotides outside the gene matches: 7. The CDR3 is made up of 16 amino acids. From germline, CDR1 is SGHDT and CDR2 YYEEEE. CDR3 in amino acids: CASTKRLAGGYNEQFF. DNA of the CDR3: TGTGCCAGCACCAAGAGACTAGCGGGAGGATACAATGAGCAGTTCTTC.